The clone carrying this T cell receptor beta chain appeared many times. Its antigen remains unknown. RNA transcripts provided the source from which TCR beta CDR3 regions were amplified. HTBI primers were used for first-round RT-PCR of the TCR CDR3. TCRdb reprocessed the multiplex PCR reads with MiXCR, giving one entry per CDR3 protein. The sample lists 650,000 to 750,000 distinct CDR3 sequences; 13% to 15% were seen once. The data originate from a study of T cells in Graves' hyperthyroidism and ophthalmopathy. Findings and limits, study-wide: Most clonotypes expanded in thyroid above 0.001 were likewise present in blood. Median prediction lead before ophthalmopathy onset was around seven months with the model.

This CDR3 comprises 15 residues. Per germline, CDR1 MNHNS and CDR2 SASEGT. Trimming removed 6 bases at V and 0 bases at J, with 15 bases between. Uncontrolled infection, other autoimmune disease, pregnancy or lactation excluded patients. The V call is TRBV6-1, the J call TRBJ2-7, with D perhaps matching TRBD1 or TRBD2 (6 bases each). The sequence derives from a young woman with Graves' hyperthyroidism. The sequenced sample was blood. DNA for the CDR3: TGTGCCAGCAGGGGGAGGACAGCCCTCTCCTACGAGCAGTACTTC. It is translated as CASRGRTALSYEQYF.